This T cell receptor beta chain was observed in a study of T cells in women clearing cervical HPV infection. Looking at the study overall: Cases were women with histologically confirmed HPV16-related CIN3 or worse, including 2 invasive cancers. Blood came at first lesion visit for cases, post-clearance for controls.

CDR3 length equals 14 residues. Germline CDR1 SGHKS, CDR2 YYEKEE (reference sequence). All donors had a single incident cervical HPV16 infection, not prevalent. Assay: immunoSEQ multiplex PCR; the TCRdb copy retains only in-frame clones and omits some. This sample's table has about 39,000 clones. On this clone: With the read ending 3 residues before the CDR3 end, the germline J gene is used to fill in that end.

The chain links TRBV5-5 to TRBJ2-3; D gene ambiguous. The specimen sequenced was blood buffy coat. This receptor was obtained from a woman between 18 and 70 years old with a cervical HPV16 infection that either progressed to CIN3+ or cleared (not recorded which). The CDR3 protein is CASSYSEIQETQYF. CDR3 DNA (partial): TGTGCCAGCAGCTACTCCGAGATCCAAGAGACG.